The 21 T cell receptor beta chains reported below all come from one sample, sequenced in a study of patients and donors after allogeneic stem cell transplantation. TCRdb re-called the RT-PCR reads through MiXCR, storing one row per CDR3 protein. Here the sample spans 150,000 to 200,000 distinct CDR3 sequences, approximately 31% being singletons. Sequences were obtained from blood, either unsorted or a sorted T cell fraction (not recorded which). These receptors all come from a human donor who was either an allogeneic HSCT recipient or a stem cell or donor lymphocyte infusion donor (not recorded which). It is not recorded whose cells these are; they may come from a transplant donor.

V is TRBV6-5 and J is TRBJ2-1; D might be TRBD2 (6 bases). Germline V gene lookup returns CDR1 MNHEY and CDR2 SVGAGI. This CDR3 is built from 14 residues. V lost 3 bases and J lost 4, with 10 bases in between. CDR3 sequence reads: CASSYVGGYNEQFF. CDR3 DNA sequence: TGTGCCAGCAGTTATGTGGGGGGATACAATGAGCAGTTCTTC.

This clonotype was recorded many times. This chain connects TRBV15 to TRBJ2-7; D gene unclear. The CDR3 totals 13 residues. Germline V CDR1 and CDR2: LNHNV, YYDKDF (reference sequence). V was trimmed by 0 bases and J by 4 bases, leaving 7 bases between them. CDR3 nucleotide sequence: TGTGCCACCAGCAGAGATTTACCGTACGAGCAGTACTTC. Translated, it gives CATSRDLPYEQYF.

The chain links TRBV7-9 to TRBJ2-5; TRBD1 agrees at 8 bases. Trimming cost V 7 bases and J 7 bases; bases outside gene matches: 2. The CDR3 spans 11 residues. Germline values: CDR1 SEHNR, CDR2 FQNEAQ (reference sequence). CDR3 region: CASTTGGTQYF. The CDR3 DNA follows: TGTGCCAGCACCACAGGGGGGACCCAGTACTTC.

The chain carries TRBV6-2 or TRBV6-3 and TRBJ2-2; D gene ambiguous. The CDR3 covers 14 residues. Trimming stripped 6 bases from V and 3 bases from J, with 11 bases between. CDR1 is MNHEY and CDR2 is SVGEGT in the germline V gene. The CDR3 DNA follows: TGTGCCAGCAGCCTCATACGCTACACCGGGGAGCTGTTTTTT. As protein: CASSLIRYTGELFF.

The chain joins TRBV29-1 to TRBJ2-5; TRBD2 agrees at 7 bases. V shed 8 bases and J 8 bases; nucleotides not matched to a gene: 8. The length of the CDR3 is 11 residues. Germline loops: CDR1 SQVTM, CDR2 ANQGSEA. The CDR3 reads CSMGGKATQYF. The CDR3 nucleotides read TGCAGCATGGGGGGGAAAGCTACCCAGTACTTC.

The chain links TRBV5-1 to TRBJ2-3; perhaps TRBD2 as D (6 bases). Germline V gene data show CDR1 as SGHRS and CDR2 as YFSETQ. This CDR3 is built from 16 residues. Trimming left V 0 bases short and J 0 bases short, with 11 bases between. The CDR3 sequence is CASSLEASGSTDTQYF. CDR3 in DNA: TGCGCCAGCAGCTTGGAGGCCAGCGGGAGCACAGATACGCAGTATTTT.

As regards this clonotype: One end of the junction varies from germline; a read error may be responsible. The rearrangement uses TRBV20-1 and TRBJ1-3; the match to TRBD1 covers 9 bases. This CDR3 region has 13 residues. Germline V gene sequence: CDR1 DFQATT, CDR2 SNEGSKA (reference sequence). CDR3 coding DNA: TGCAGTGCCAGAGGACAGGGGGGAAACACCATATATTTT. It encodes CSARGQGGNTIYF.

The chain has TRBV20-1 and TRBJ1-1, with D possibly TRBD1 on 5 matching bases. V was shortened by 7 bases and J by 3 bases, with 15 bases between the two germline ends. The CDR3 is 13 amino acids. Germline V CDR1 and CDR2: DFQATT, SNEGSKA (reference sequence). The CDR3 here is CSGVGEGHTEAFF. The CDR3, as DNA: TGCAGTGGGGTAGGGGAGGGGCACACTGAAGCTTTCTTT.

CDR3 amino acids: CASSYGQRNIQYF. CDR3 nucleotides: TGTGCCAGCAGTTACGGACAGAGAAACATTCAGTACTTC. This chain links TRBV12-3 or TRBV12-4 with TRBJ2-4; perhaps TRBD1 as D (6 bases). The CDR3 covers 13 residues. Between the trimmed V and J ends, which lost 4 bases and 6 bases, there was a span of 10 bases.

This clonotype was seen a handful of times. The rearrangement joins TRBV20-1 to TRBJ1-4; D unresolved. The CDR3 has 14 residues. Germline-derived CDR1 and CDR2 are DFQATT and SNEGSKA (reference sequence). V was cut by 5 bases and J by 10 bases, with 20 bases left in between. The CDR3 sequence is CSAARPQPAGKLFF. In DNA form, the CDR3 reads TGCAGTGCTGCCCGACCGCAGCCGGCAGGAAAACTGTTTTTT.

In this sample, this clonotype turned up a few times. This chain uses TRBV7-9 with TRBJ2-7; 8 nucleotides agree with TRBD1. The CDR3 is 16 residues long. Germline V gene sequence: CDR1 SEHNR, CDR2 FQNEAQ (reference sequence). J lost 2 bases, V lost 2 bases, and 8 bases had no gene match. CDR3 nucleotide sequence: TGTGCCAGCAGCTTACCTGGGACAGGTCCAGCCTACGAGCAGTACTTC. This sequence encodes CASSLPGTGPAYEQYF. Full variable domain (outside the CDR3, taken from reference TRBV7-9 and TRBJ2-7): DTGVSQNPRHKITKRGQNVTFRCDPISEHNRLYWYRQTLGQGPEFLTYFQNEAQLEKSRLLSDRFSAERPKGSFSTLEIQRTEQGDSAMYLCASSLPGTGPAYEQYFGPGTRLTVT.

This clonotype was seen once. The CDR3 loop is CASSLGDWLEQYF. CDR3 nucleotide sequence: TGTGCCAGCAGCTTGGGCGATTGGCTCGAGCAGTACTTC. V and J are TRBV7-9 and TRBJ2-7; D not certain. Germline loops: CDR1 SEHNR, CDR2 FQNEAQ (reference sequence). V dropped 3 bases and J dropped 6 bases, with 12 bases sitting between them. This CDR3 has 13 amino acids.

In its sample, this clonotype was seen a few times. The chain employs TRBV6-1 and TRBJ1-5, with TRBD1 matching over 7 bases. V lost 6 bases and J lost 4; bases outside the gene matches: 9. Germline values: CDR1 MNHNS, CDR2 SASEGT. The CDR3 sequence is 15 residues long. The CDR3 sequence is CASSLQGQPNQPQHF. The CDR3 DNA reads TGTGCCAGCAGCCTACAGGGACAGCCAAATCAGCCCCAGCATTTT.

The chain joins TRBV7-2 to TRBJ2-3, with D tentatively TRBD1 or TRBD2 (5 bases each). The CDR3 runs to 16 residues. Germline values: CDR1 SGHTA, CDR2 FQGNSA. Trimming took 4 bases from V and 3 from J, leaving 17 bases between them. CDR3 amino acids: CASSSGTVQSTDTQYF. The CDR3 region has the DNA TGTGCCAGCAGCTCCGGGACCGTGCAATCAACAGATACGCAGTATTTT.

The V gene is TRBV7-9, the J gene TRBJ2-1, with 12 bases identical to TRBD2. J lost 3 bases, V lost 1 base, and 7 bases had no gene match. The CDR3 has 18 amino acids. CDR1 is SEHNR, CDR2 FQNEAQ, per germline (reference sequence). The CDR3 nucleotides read TGTGCCAGCAGCTTAGTGCTTACGACTAGCGGGGGCTACAATGAGCAGTTCTTC. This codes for CASSLVLTTSGGYNEQFF.

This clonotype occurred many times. The CDR3 here is CASSLARSEKLFF. CDR3 DNA sequence: TGTGCCAGCAGTTTAGCAAGATCGGAAAAACTGTTTTTT. The gene calls are TRBV12-3 or TRBV12-4 and TRBJ1-4; no clear D. Deletions cut 0 bases from V and 8 bases from J, with 7 bases between. This CDR3 region has 13 residues.

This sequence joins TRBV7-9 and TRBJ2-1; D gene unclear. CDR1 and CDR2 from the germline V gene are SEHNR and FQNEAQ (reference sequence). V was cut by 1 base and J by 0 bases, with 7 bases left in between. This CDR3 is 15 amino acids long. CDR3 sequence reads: CASSLDGLSYNEQFF. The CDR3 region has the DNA TGTGCCAGCAGCTTAGACGGGCTCTCCTACAATGAGCAGTTCTTC. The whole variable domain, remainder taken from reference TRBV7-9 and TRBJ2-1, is DTGVSQNPRHKITKRGQNVTFRCDPISEHNRLYWYRQTLGQGPEFLTYFQNEAQLEKSRLLSDRFSAERPKGSFSTLEIQRTEQGDSAMYLCASSLDGLSYNEQFFGPGTRLTVL.

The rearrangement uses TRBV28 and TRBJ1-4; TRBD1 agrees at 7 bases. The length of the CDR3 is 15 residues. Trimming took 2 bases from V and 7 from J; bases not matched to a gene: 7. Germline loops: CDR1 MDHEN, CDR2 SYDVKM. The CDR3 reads CASSLGTANFEKLFF. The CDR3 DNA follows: TGTGCCAGCAGTTTAGGGACAGCTAATTTTGAAAAACTGTTTTTT.

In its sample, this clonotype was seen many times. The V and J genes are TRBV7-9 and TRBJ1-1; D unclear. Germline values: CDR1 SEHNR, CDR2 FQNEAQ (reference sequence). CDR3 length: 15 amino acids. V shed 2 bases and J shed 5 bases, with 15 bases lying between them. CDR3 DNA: TGTGCCAGCAGCTTACTGCTTTGGCAGGCTACTGAAGCTTTCTTT. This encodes CASSLLLWQATEAFF. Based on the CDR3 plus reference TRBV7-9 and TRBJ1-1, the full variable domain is DTGVSQNPRHKITKRGQNVTFRCDPISEHNRLYWYRQTLGQGPEFLTYFQNEAQLEKSRLLSDRFSAERPKGSFSTLEIQRTEQGDSAMYLCASSLLLWQATEAFFGQGTRLTVV.

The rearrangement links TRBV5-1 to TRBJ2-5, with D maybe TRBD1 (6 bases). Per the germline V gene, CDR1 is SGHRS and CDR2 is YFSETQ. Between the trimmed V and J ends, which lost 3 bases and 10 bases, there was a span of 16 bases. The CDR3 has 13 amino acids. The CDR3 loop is CASSSTRGGDQYF. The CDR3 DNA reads TGCGCCAGCAGCTCCACCAGGGGTGGTGACCAGTACTTC. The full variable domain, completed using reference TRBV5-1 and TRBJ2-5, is KAGVTQTPRYLIKTRGQQVTLSCSPISGHRSVSWYQQTPGQGLQFLFEYFSETQRNKGNFPGRFSGRQFSNSRSEMNVSTLELGDSALYLCASSSTRGGDQYFGPGTRLLVL.

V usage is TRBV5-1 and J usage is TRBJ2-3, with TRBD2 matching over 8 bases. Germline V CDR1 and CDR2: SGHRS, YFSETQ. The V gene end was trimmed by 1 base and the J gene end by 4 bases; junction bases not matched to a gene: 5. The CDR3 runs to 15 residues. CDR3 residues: CASSLNGGRPDTQYF. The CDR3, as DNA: TGCGCCAGCAGCTTGAACGGCGGGAGGCCAGATACGCAGTATTTT.